The rows below give T cell receptor beta chains drawn from one sample of a study of cytomegalovirus exposure and HLA in healthy donors. Method: immunoSEQ multiplex PCR; TCRdb's copy keeps in-frame clones and lacks some. The sample records about 120,000 clones, about 80% being singletons. Material: PBMCs. All receptors come from a human donor in good health. Both conserved end residues are trimmed from each CDR3.

CDR3 protein,V gene,J gene,CDR3 length
ASSYRGGYTEAF,TRBV6-5,TRBJ1-1,12
ASSPWTNGEQF,TRBV7-2,TRBJ2-1,11
ASSLGPTGELF,TRBV7-2,TRBJ2-2,11
ASSPRDTPNTGELF,TRBV4-2,TRBJ2-2,14
ASSPFGQFSIAD,TRBV5-5,TRBJ2-3,12
ASSLVGTGNYQPQH,TRBV27,TRBJ1-5,14
ASGGDRVAF,TRBV7-9,TRBJ1-1,9
ASSQDSGSTDTQY,TRBV4-3,TRBJ2-3,13
ASSQGDIDTQY,TRBV4-2,TRBJ2-3,11
ASSGTDTGELF,TRBV27,TRBJ2-2,11
ASSLARTSGNSPSGTQY,TRBV7-2,TRBJ2-3,17
ATSRVRGGNQPQH,TRBV15,TRBJ1-5,13
ASSFGTDTGELF,TRBV28,TRBJ2-2,12
ASSADFYNEQF,TRBV6-4,TRBJ2-1,11
AWSVGGQGLKPQH,TRBV30,TRBJ1-5,13
ASSLLPRGEQF,TRBV11-3,TRBJ2-1,11
ASSHGQGGYT,TRBV7-2,TRBJ1-2,10
ASSSTAGGAYEQY,TRBV10-2,TRBJ2-7,13
ASSSGSGPYEQY,TRBV5-1,TRBJ2-7,12
ASSPDRATETQY,TRBV19,TRBJ2-5,12
ASSDWGGGNNEQF,TRBV6-6,TRBJ2-1,13
AISESITGSHEQY,TRBV10-3,TRBJ2-7,13
ASRQAGGANEQF,TRBV5-1,TRBJ2-1,12
ASSMDTGRNQPQH,TRBV19,TRBJ1-5,13
ASVNDGGLAGELF,TRBV2,TRBJ2-2,13
ASSPDRGPYGYT,TRBV6-6,TRBJ1-2,12
ASRQGDYEQY,TRBV6-1,TRBJ2-7,10
ASSMRQGTGTDTQY,TRBV9,TRBJ2-3,14
ASSVEAGTVADTQY,TRBV9,TRBJ2-3,14
ASSLDGPGGTGELF,TRBV28,TRBJ2-2,14
ASSEVQRGGEKLF,TRBV2,TRBJ1-4,13
ASTDIGGGGSNEQF,TRBV7-9,TRBJ2-1,14
ASRTQGTTQETQY,TRBV27,TRBJ2-5,13
ASSTSTGIGEKLF,TRBV6-1,TRBJ1-4,13
ASYTTSANYGYT,TRBV19,TRBJ1-2,12
ATSRDLRPGQGRAGELF,TRBV15,TRBJ2-2,17
SASANSYEQY,TRBV29-1,TRBJ2-7,10